One and the same sample provided the 30 T cell receptor beta chains below, sequenced in a study of early T cells in non-severe SARS-CoV-2 infection. TCRdb itself ran the 5' RACE reads through MiXCR, one entry per CDR3 protein. The sample consists of 100,000 to 150,000 distinct CDR3 sequences, about 15% of them appearing once. The sample taken for sequencing was whole blood. The receptors stem from an adult who was a healthcare worker with PCR-confirmed SARS-CoV-2 infection or an uninfected control (not recorded which).

This clonotype has a handful of counts. The V call is TRBV5-1, the J call TRBJ2-3, with D tentatively TRBD1 (6 bases). CDR1 and CDR2 from the germline V gene are SGHRS and YFSETQ. This CDR3 contains 16 residues. Trimming cost V 0 bases and J 3 bases, with 14 bases left between them. DNA for the CDR3: TGCGCCAGCAGCTTGGCCGTCGGCCAGGGGACAGATACGCAGTATTTT. It yields the protein CASSLAVGQGTDTQYF.

The chain couples TRBV2 to TRBJ1-5; D is undetermined. Looked up from germline, CDR1 is SNHLY and CDR2 is FYNNEI. The V gene lost 6 bases and the J gene lost 0 bases, with 6 bases spanning the gap. This CDR3 comprises 13 residues. CDR3: CASRWSSNQPQHF. DNA of the CDR3: TGTGCCAGCAGGTGGAGTAGCAATCAGCCCCAGCATTTT.

The gene calls are TRBV6-2 or TRBV6-3 and TRBJ1-3; the D is unclear. Trimming took off 2 bases at V and 2 bases at J, with 10 bases between the two ends. The V gene's germline CDR1 is MNHEY and CDR2 SVGEGT. The CDR3 covers 15 residues. CDR3 protein: CASSYRKGTGNTIYF. The CDR3 DNA sequence: TGTGCCAGCAGTTACCGGAAGGGCACTGGAAACACCATATATTTT.

J is TRBJ2-1 and V is TRBV18; no clear D. V lost 5 bases to trimming and J lost 6 bases, with 14 bases between them. Looked up from germline, CDR1 is KGHSH and CDR2 is LQKENI. This CDR3 is 14 amino acids long. CDR3 sequence reads: CASSAQWAPNEQFF. The CDR3 DNA reads as TGTGCCAGCTCAGCACAGTGGGCGCCCAATGAGCAGTTCTTC.

The chain is built from TRBV4-2 and TRBJ2-3, with a weak D call TRBD1 (6 bases). CDR3 length: 15 amino acids. CDR1 is LGHNA, CDR2 YNFKEQ, per germline. The chain's CDR3 is CVNSQGGDGTDTQYF. CDR3 sequence (DNA): TGTGTCAACAGCCAAGGGGGAGACGGCACAGATACGCAGTATTTT.

The sample holds a few counts of this clonotype. The J gene is TRBJ2-2, the V gene TRBV5-1, with D unclear. This CDR3 has 15 amino acids. Germline assignment: CDR1 SGHRS and CDR2 YFSETQ. Trimming left V 4 bases short and J 3 bases short, with 13 bases between. Here the CDR3 reads CASSPTAADTGELFF. CDR3 DNA sequence: TGCGCCAGCAGCCCAACGGCAGCTGACACCGGGGAGCTGTTTTTT.

The chain carries TRBV6-6 and TRBJ2-3; possible D gene TRBD1, 5 bases. The CDR3 length is 13 residues. Trimming pared 2 bases from V and 8 bases from J, leaving 11 bases between. Germline V gives CDR1 MNHNY, CDR2 SVGAGI (reference sequence). In DNA, the CDR3 is TGTGCCAGCAGTTACAACATTAGGGGTACGCAGTATTTT. Protein sequence: CASSYNIRGTQYF.

This clonotype was seen repeatedly, ten times or more. The chain links TRBV30 to TRBJ2-7; 9 nucleotides agree with TRBD1. Losses at the gene ends were 0 bases for V and 1 base for J; bases not matched to a gene: 1. Germline V gene sequence: CDR1 GTSNPN, CDR2 SVGIG (reference sequence). This CDR3 region has 14 residues. DNA for the CDR3: TGTGCCTGGAGTGTTGGGACAGGGTCCTACGAGCAGTACTTC. Its protein is CAWSVGTGSYEQYF.

As to this clonotype: The junction shows a germline mismatch at one end, possibly a read error. This chain joins TRBV25-1 and TRBJ2-7, with a tentative D call TRBD1 (6 bases). CDR3 size: 15 residues. Germline V gene data show CDR1 as MGHDK and CDR2 as SYGVNS. In nucleotides, the CDR3 is TGTTCCAGCAGTGATTCAACGACAGGAACCTACGAGCAGTACTTC. It is translated as CSSSDSTTGTYEQYF.

Remarks on this clonotype: One end of the junction does not line up with germline, which may come from a read error. The chain links TRBV12-3 or TRBV12-4 to TRBJ1-2; tentative D call: TRBD1 (6 bases). The CDR3 sequence is 14 residues long. In DNA, the CDR3 is TGTGCCATCAGTTTCCCAGGGGATAACTATGGCTACACCTTC. Translating gives CAISFPGDNYGYTF.

This clonotype appeared many times. The CDR3 sequence: CASSQEGNYGYTF. CDR3 DNA sequence: TGTGCCAGCAGCCAAGAGGGAAACTATGGCTACACCTTC. The chain uses TRBV3-1 and TRBJ1-2; D remains ambiguous. The CDR3 length is 13 residues. V dropped 0 bases and J dropped 2 bases, with 4 bases sitting between them. The germline CDR1 and CDR2 sequences are LGHDT and YNNKEL (reference sequence).

This clonotype was counted only a few times. This chain connects TRBV3-1 to TRBJ1-2; TRBD1 agrees at 9 bases. This CDR3 is built from 21 residues. V lost 6 bases, J lost 2 bases, and 25 bases stayed unmatched. Germline loops: CDR1 LGHDT, CDR2 YNNKEL (reference sequence). CDR3 sequence (DNA): TGTGCCAGCAGGGAGGGAAGAGGGCGGACAGGGGATCGGAACTCCAACTATGGCTACACCTTC. This sequence encodes CASREGRGRTGDRNSNYGYTF.

This clonotype was recorded a few times. The chain is built from TRBV24-1 and TRBJ1-1; D perhaps matches TRBD1 (5 bases). V lost 7 bases and J lost 10, with 9 bases in between. The CDR3 has 10 residues. Germline V lookup: CDR1 KGHDR, CDR2 SFDVKD. The CDR3 nucleotides are TGTGCCACCAGCCGCGGGGCAGCTTTCTTT. It translates to CATSRGAAFF.

This clonotype was seen many times. The CDR3 DNA reads TGTGCCACCAGTGACGGGCTGGGAGCTTTCTTT. It is translated as CATSDGLGAFF. The V gene is TRBV24-1, the J gene TRBJ1-1; D is ambiguous. The CDR3 sequence is 11 residues long. V gave up 4 bases and J gave up 10 bases, with 9 bases separating them. CDR1 and CDR2 (germline): KGHDR, SFDVKD.

The sample holds many counts of this clonotype. This chain uses TRBV18 with TRBJ2-5; D is ambiguous. The CDR3 sequence is 12 residues long. Per germline, CDR1 KGHSH and CDR2 LQKENI. The germline V and J ends were trimmed by 2 bases and 1 base, with 2 bases remaining between them. In DNA form, the CDR3 reads TGTGCCAGCTCACCAGGCCAAGAGACCCAGTACTTC. It translates to CASSPGQETQYF.

The rearrangement links TRBV5-8 to TRBJ1-5; 10 bases map to TRBD1. The length of the CDR3 is 14 residues. Losses at the gene ends were 5 bases for V and 5 bases for J; bases not matched to a gene: 4. In germline, CDR1 is SGHTS, CDR2 YDEGEE. The CDR3 protein is CASRKGQGYQPQHF. CDR3 nucleotide sequence: TGTGCCAGCAGGAAGGGACAGGGGTATCAGCCCCAGCATTTT.

V gene TRBV4-1 combines with J gene TRBJ2-1; 15 bases match TRBD2. Trimming removed 5 bases from V and 0 bases from J; junction bases left unmatched: 11. Germline values: CDR1 MGHRA, CDR2 YSYEKL. The CDR3 is 20 amino acids. CDR3 amino acids: CASSSPGLAGGPTSYNEQFF. The DNA for the CDR3 is TGCGCCAGCAGCTCTCCGGGACTAGCGGGGGGTCCCACCTCCTACAATGAGCAGTTCTTC.

The genes are TRBV7-2 and TRBJ1-2; possible D gene TRBD1, 6 bases. Looked up from germline, CDR1 is SGHTA and CDR2 is FQGNSA. The length of the CDR3 is 14 residues. Trimming stripped 1 base from V and 4 bases from J, with 10 bases between. CDR3 in DNA: TGTGCCAGCAGCTTAGGGACAGCGTGCTATGGCTACACCTTC. Its protein product is CASSLGTACYGYTF.

This clonotype showed up just a few times. DNA of the CDR3: TGCGCCAGCAGCTTGGCGGAGACCTACGAGCAGTACTTC. Protein product: CASSLAETYEQYF. The chain is built from TRBV5-1 and TRBJ2-7; D gene ambiguous. From germline, CDR1 is SGHRS and CDR2 YFSETQ. Between the trimmed V and J ends, which lost 0 bases and 2 bases, there was a span of 6 bases. The CDR3 runs to 13 residues.

J is TRBJ2-3 and V is TRBV2, with 10 bases lining up with TRBD2. Losses at the gene ends were 9 bases for V and 2 bases for J; bases not matched to a gene: 8. From germline, CDR1 is SNHLY and CDR2 FYNNEI. The CDR3 has 15 residues. CDR3 nucleotides: TGTGCCAGGCAGACTAGCGGGCAAAACACAGATACGCAGTATTTT. It codes for CARQTSGQNTDTQYF.

The table lists this clonotype with a few counts. The CDR3: CASSPGDGRNEQFF. The DNA for the CDR3 is TGTGCCAGCAGCCCAGGGGACGGTCGTAATGAGCAGTTCTTC. The gene calls are TRBV7-9 and TRBJ2-1; D is perhaps TRBD1 (6 bases). The CDR3 sequence is 14 residues long. The V gene lost 5 bases and the J gene lost 7 bases, with 15 bases spanning the gap. Germline V gives CDR1 SEHNR, CDR2 FQNEAQ (reference sequence).

The chain is built from TRBV3-1 and TRBJ2-2; TRBD2 aligns across 11 bases. J gave up 2 bases and V 4 bases, and 6 bases lay outside the gene matches. The CDR3 loop spans 17 amino acids. Per germline, CDR1 LGHDT and CDR2 YNNKEL (reference sequence). The CDR3 loop is CASSPYGLAGNTGELFF. CDR3 DNA sequence: TGTGCCAGCAGCCCTTATGGACTAGCGGGTAACACCGGGGAGCTGTTTTTT.

The V gene is TRBV4-1, the J gene TRBJ2-1; 7 positions match TRBD2. Germline CDR1 is MGHRA and CDR2 is YSYEKL. The CDR3 is made up of 16 amino acids. The trim removed 3 bases at V and 4 bases at J, leaving 9 bases unmatched. As DNA, the CDR3 is TGCGCCAGCAGCCAGCCAGCCAGCGGGGCGTACAATGAGCAGTTCTTC. It codes for CASSQPASGAYNEQFF.

The sample holds many counts of this clonotype. The chain links TRBV2 to TRBJ1-5, with 9 bases aligning to TRBD1. Germline CDR1 SNHLY, CDR2 FYNNEI. Trimming cost V 5 bases and J 9 bases; bases outside gene matches: 8. This CDR3 comprises 14 residues. In DNA, the CDR3 is TGTGCCAGCAGTCCCGGGACAGGGCGAGGGCCCCAGCATTTT. Translating it yields CASSPGTGRGPQHF.

The chain employs TRBV20-1 and TRBJ1-2; TRBD1 aligns across 8 bases. Germline trimming cut 1 base from V and 8 bases from J; bases unmatched to any gene: 6. Germline loops: CDR1 DFQATT, CDR2 SNEGSKA (reference sequence). The CDR3 has 13 residues. The CDR3 loop is CSARGGTGAGYTF. The DNA of the CDR3 is TGCAGTGCTAGAGGAGGGACAGGAGCGGGCTACACCTTC.

This clonotype occurred a few times. V and J are TRBV13 and TRBJ2-7; 7 bases map to TRBD1. The J segment lost 4 bases and the V segment lost 8 bases, leaving 2 bases of the junction unmatched. Germline loops: CDR1 PRHDT, CDR2 FYEKMQ (reference sequence). CDR3 length: 11 amino acids. Here the CDR3 reads CASAQGYEQYF. The CDR3 nucleotides are TGTGCCAGCGCACAGGGGTACGAGCAGTACTTC. Together with reference TRBV13 and TRBJ2-7, the CDR3 gives the full variable domain: AAGVIQSPRHLIKEKRETATLKCYPIPRHDTVYWYQQGPGQDPQFLISFYEKMQSDKGSIPDRFSAQQFSDYHSELNMSSLELGDSALYFCASAQGYEQYFGPGTRLTVT.

This clonotype has only a few counts. The chain joins TRBV20-1 to TRBJ1-2; D call uncertain. The CDR3 totals 17 residues. Looked up from germline, CDR1 is DFQATT and CDR2 is SNEGSKA (reference sequence). With 0 bases removed from V and 7 bases from J, the gap between germline ends came to 24 bases. The CDR3 is CSARDERAPGPFRGYTF. CDR3 sequence (DNA): TGCAGTGCTAGAGATGAAAGGGCGCCCGGACCCTTTCGTGGCTACACCTTC.

The chain joins TRBV6-4 to TRBJ1-5, with 8 bases that match TRBD1. CDR3 length: 14 amino acids. Germline loops: CDR1 MRHNA, CDR2 SNTAGT. The trim removed 11 bases at V and 7 bases at J, leaving 13 bases unmatched. For the CDR3, the DNA is TGTGCCTCCTGGACAGGGCCTAGGGGGCAGCCCCAGCATTTT. Translated, it gives CASWTGPRGQPQHF.

This clonotype was observed a handful of times. This chain links TRBV2 with TRBJ2-2; the D gene is possibly TRBD1 (5 bases). The CDR3 runs to 15 residues. V lost 5 bases and J lost 0, with 10 bases in between. The germline gives CDR1 SNHLY, CDR2 FYNNEI. The CDR3 nucleotides read TGTGCCAGCAGTCGACAGCTCCCGAACACCGGGGAGCTGTTTTTT. Protein: CASSRQLPNTGELFF.

The chain joins TRBV20-1 to TRBJ2-3; D not certain. V lost 2 bases, J lost 0 bases, and 12 bases lay in between. The CDR3 is 15 amino acids. Germline V gene lookup returns CDR1 DFQATT and CDR2 SNEGSKA (reference sequence). As DNA, the CDR3 is TGCAGTGCTAGATCCCGACTTCTTAGCACAGATACGCAGTATTTT. This encodes CSARSRLLSTDTQYF.